This T cell receptor beta chain emerged from a study of T cells in Graves' hyperthyroidism and ophthalmopathy. With respect to this clonotype: What it binds is unknown.

Source material for PBMCs was more than 7.5 ml fresh peripheral blood. RNA transcripts served as the template for amplifying TCR beta CDR3 regions. Carried out on the TCR CDR3, a first-round RT-PCR used the HTBI primer set. TCRdb re-derived calls from the multiplex PCR reads in MiXCR, one entry per CDR3 protein. This table holds about 200,000 distinct CDR3 sequences, around 19% found once. Findings and limits, study-wide: Most thyroid clonotypes with frequency above 0.001 were detected in blood.

V gave up 4 bases and J gave up 4 bases, with 12 bases separating them. Germline V gene data show CDR1 as SQVTM and CDR2 as ANQGSEA. CDR3 length: 13 amino acids. This chain joins TRBV29-1 and TRBJ2-3; tentatively, D is TRBD2 (7 bases). Sequenced input: blood. This receptor was obtained from a man in his forties with Graves' hyperthyroidism. The CDR3 protein is CSVGEGHSDTQYF. The DNA of the CDR3 is TGCAGCGTTGGGGAGGGACATTCAGATACGCAGTATTTT.